Shown below are 5 T cell receptor beta chains from a single sample sequenced in a study of shared clonotypes between healthy human individuals. TCRdb's table, derived via immunoSEQ multiplex PCR, lists solely in-frame clones and lacks some. The sample holds about 2.4 million clones, roughly 93% seen once. The sequenced material came from naive CD4+ T cells from PBMCs. The subset is: CD45RA+ positively selected. The receptor set was obtained from a man aged 18-30 years in good health. Some clones in this sample may be carry-over from other donors' samples.

J is TRBJ1-1 and V is TRBV7-2; possible D gene TRBD1, 5 bases. Germline V gives CDR1 SGHTA, CDR2 FQGNSA. This CDR3 spans 15 amino acids. V gave up 2 bases and J gave up 5 bases, with 15 bases separating them. CDR3 nucleotide sequence: TGTGCCAGCAGCTTAACCTTCCTGGGGGGGACTGAAGCTTTCTTT. The encoded protein is CASSLTFLGGTEAFF.

This clone was picked up a small number of times. The chain recombines TRBV4-1 with TRBJ1-4; no firm D call. V lost 3 bases and J lost 7, with 6 bases in between. The CDR3 is made up of 12 amino acids. Germline V CDR1 and CDR2: MGHRA, YSYEKL. CDR3: CASSHTTEKLFF. The CDR3 region has the DNA TGCGCCAGCAGCCACACAACTGAAAAACTGTTTTTT.

This chain links TRBV28 with TRBJ2-1; D may be TRBD2 (6 bases). The germline V gene encodes CDR1 MDHEN and CDR2 SYDVKM. V was clipped by 6 bases and J by 1 base, with 13 bases between them. This CDR3 region has 15 residues. The CDR3 bases are TGTGCCAGCAGAAAGCCGGAGGGTTCCTACAATGAGCAGTTCTTC. Its protein product is CASRKPEGSYNEQFF.

J is TRBJ2-7 and V is TRBV11-2; D is tentatively TRBD1 or TRBD2 (6 bases each). The germline gives CDR1 SGHAT, CDR2 FQNNGV. V was trimmed by 4 bases and J by 7 bases, leaving 29 bases between them. The CDR3 is 18 residues long. This chain's CDR3 is CASSWGRGGRRPLREQYF. As DNA, the CDR3 is TGTGCCAGCAGCTGGGGGCGGGGTGGACGGAGACCTCTGAGGGAGCAGTACTTC.

The V call is TRBV9, the J call TRBJ2-2; 7 nucleotides line up with TRBD1. CDR1 is SGDLS, CDR2 YYNGEE, per germline. V shed 5 bases and J 2 bases; nucleotides not matched to a gene: 6. This CDR3 has 15 amino acids. CDR3 residues: CASSTGTVNTGELFF. For the CDR3, the DNA is TGTGCCAGCAGTACCGGGACAGTAAACACCGGGGAGCTGTTTTTT.